Detailed here is one T cell receptor beta chain. Only one count was recorded for this clonotype. The antigen it recognizes is unknown. Per-base quality was not reported, and no clone a single base away is much larger than it. Weak support is all one read offers. As encoded in the germline V gene (reference sequence), CDR1 is LNHDA while CDR2 is SQIVND. The trim is 5 bases for V and 0 bases for J, with a gap of 12 bases between the germline ends. From cysteine to phenylalanine, the CDR3 is 15 amino acids long. Kept here is only the CDR3 DNA, which spans 45 bases and is read in frame from base 1. This sample stems from a study of spatial heterogeneity in lung cancer (dated by TCRdb to between 2018 and 2021). Notes on the research overall: Beta-chain transcripts were consistently detected in greater numbers than alpha-chain transcripts, which likely reflected higher beta-chain transcript abundance. In the raw uncorrected reads, each unique combination of TCR and UMI appeared more than ten times on average. In non-small cell lung cancer, the study made a quantitative comparison of TCR alpha and beta repertoires among multiple tumor regions, matched nontumor lung and blood. Nonsynonymous mutation counts, determined by whole-exome sequencing of tumor tissue, were related to TCR repertoire features. Both alpha and beta chains were TCR-sequenced in hundreds of tumor regions, approximately 67 matched nontumor lung samples and roughly 50 PBMC samples obtained at surgery. Broad study findings and their caveats: Confirming at a functional level the hypothesis that regional TCRs recognize regional mutations was considered to require additional single-cell paired TCR alpha and beta sequencing. Ubiquitous expanded tumor TCRs were detected in blood more often at tumor resection than at routine follow-up.

The library was produced with 5' RACE. TCRdb records NextSeq 500 as the sequencer. In the TCR library protocol, a unique molecular identifier was attached to each TCR cDNA molecule so that PCR and sequencing errors could be corrected. The original methods were these. TCR identification, UMI-based error correction and CDR3 extraction were performed with Decombinator tools. Expanded TCRs were defined as those above a frequency of 2 per 1,000, corresponding to the top 1% of the tumor frequency distribution. Renyi diversity was computed with the R vegan package after each repertoire had been subsampled 100 times to 5,000 TCRs. CDR3 similarity networks were built from amino acid triplet string-kernel similarity, connecting CDR3s with pairwise similarity above 0.82. TCRdb's own reprocessing of the public reads used fastp at Q25 and MiXCR and kept productive beta chains. Identical CDR3 proteins give one entry, which carries the most common genes and DNA. The V and J calls follow TCRdb's processing rather than the paper's. In all, the sample holds roughly 80,000 distinct CDR3 sequences, and 10% to 15% of those were seen once. The top ten constitute around 4.3% of the sample.

This sample's time point label indicates: sample taken at primary tumor resection. For TCR sequencing, whole RNA was extracted from tumor and nontumor lung tissue, or from cryopreserved PBMC samples, and no cell sorting was done. Samples were obtained from approximately 70 patients with early-stage, untreated non-small cell lung cancer from the lung TRACERx cohort. A patient was chosen for TCR sequencing only when enough RNA was available from at least two tumor regions. The sequence joins TRBV19 to TRBJ2-3; TRBD1 is a possible D gene, resting on 5 matching bases. Here the sequenced sample was PBMCs, taken at surgery. The TCR comes from a male donor with early-stage non-small cell lung cancer. The DNA sequence is TGTGCCAGTAGTCAGGGCGAAGTCAGCACAGATACGCAGTATTTT. Its translation reads: CASSQGEVSTDTQYF.